The rows below give T cell receptor beta chains drawn from one sample of a study of T cell responses to AZD1222 COVID-19 vaccine. TCRdb's copy holds only in-frame clones and misses some; the assay was immunoSEQ multiplex PCR. The repertoire holds 74,000 or so clones, with roughly 85% as singletons. Source: peripheral blood, taken on day 0 of AZD1222 vaccination. The origin of the receptors is an adult in good health. The CDR3 runs from the conserved cysteine through the conserved F or W. Fields, in order: J gene, V gene, CDR3 protein.

>TRBJ2-7|TRBV19
CASSSLLGPYEQYF
>TRBJ2-7|TRBV11-2
CASSPRLAGGSYEQYF
>TRBJ2-7|TRBV9
CASSVVSGNEQYF
>TRBJ2-5|TRBV5-4
CASSSLSGGLAETQYF
>TRBJ2-7|TRBV29-1
CSVPGQGSKQYF
>TRBJ2-2|TRBV3-1/TRBV3-2
CASTHLNANTGELFF
>TRBJ1-6|TRBV3-1/TRBV3-2
CASSTWTGTYNSPLHF
>TRBJ1-1|TRBV18
CASSPPRGPNTEAFF
>TRBJ2-7|TRBV29-1
CSVVGTGTYEQYF
>TRBJ1-2|TRBV11-2
CASSSWGLNYGYTF
>TRBJ1-5|TRBV6-2/TRBV6-3
CASSFGVSQHF
>TRBJ2-2|TRBV12-3/TRBV12-4
CASQTGGTGELFF
>TRBJ1-4|TRBV30
CAWSAGQGVGKLFF
>TRBJ1-4|TRBV7-2
CASSPTGGGEKLFF
>TRBJ2-3|TRBV19
CASSVTGGQDTQYF